What follows are 4 T cell receptor beta chains derived from one specimen sequenced in a study of cytomegalovirus exposure and HLA in healthy donors (dated by TCRdb to about 2017). Receptors were amplified or captured by the immunoSEQ multiplex PCR assay. The multiplex PCR relied on a mix of 60 forward primers for TCR Vbeta segments and 13 reverse primers for TCR Jbeta segments. TCRdb stores this immuneACCESS table with in-frame sequences only. Part of the clones is absent; in the studies checked, under half of the shortfall reflects unresolved V genes, and no reason is known for the rest. This sample comprises about 43,000 clones, around 53% of them detected only once. The leading ten clones occupy around 5.8% of the sample. The material sequenced was PBMCs. The origin of the receptors is a man aged 60 to 75 in good health and CMV-seronegative.

CDR3 bases: TGTGCCAGCAGCCAAGATCTTGAGCGGGGGAATCAGCCCCAGCATTTT. Translation gives CASSQDLERGNQPQHF. The genes are TRBV4-2 and TRBJ1-5; D is perhaps TRBD1 (5 bases). The CDR3 totals 16 residues. Deletions cut 0 bases from V and 4 bases from J, with 13 bases between. Germline V gene data show CDR1 as LGHNA and CDR2 as YNFKEQ.

The chain is built from TRBV5-1 and TRBJ1-2; perhaps TRBD1 as D (5 bases). Germline V gives CDR1 SGHRS, CDR2 YFSETQ. The CDR3 has 14 amino acids. V was trimmed by 0 bases and J by 6 bases, leaving 12 bases between them. The CDR3 reads CASSLEGRVDGYTF. The CDR3 nucleotides read TGCGCCAGCAGCTTGGAGGGCAGGGTTGATGGCTACACCTTC.

The J gene is TRBJ1-2, the V gene TRBV20-1; D unresolved. The ends were cut back, 0 bases at V and 7 bases at J, with 6 bases in the middle. The CDR3 has 11 residues. Germline CDR1 is DFQATT and CDR2 is SNEGSKA (reference sequence). The CDR3 sequence is CSARDSVGYTF. In nucleotides, the CDR3 is TGCAGTGCTAGAGATTCGGTTGGCTACACCTTC.

V is TRBV7-3 and J is TRBJ1-1; D may be TRBD1 (5 bases). Germline CDR1 is SGHTA and CDR2 is FQGTGA. V dropped 2 bases and J dropped 1 base, with 8 bases sitting between them. This CDR3 spans 14 amino acids. CDR3: CASSLGAANTEAFF. CDR3 coding DNA: TGTGCCAGCAGCTTAGGGGCAGCGAACACTGAAGCTTTCTTT.